This T cell receptor beta chain was profiled in a study of blood T cell repertoires in COVID-19. Study in general: PBMCs, B-cell-depleted T cells, or T cells provided the cDNA or gDNA that made up the material.

Followed over time, Seattle patients had been enrolled while infection was active. Profiling relied on immunoSEQ multiplex PCR, and the TCRdb table lists in-frame clones only, not all of them. The sample carries approximately 440,000 clones, approximately 88% recorded once. Germline trimming cut 5 bases from V and 4 bases from J; bases unmatched to any gene: 6. Germline-derived CDR1 and CDR2 are SGHAT and FQNNGV. The CDR3 consists of 15 residues. The receptor's source is a woman in her forties or fifties with COVID-19, enrolled during active disease. The sample comprised peripheral blood. The J gene is TRBJ2-7, the V gene TRBV11-2, with TRBD2 matching over 12 bases. The CDR3 nucleotides are TGTGCCAGCAGCCCAAGGACTAGCGGGGATTACGAGCAGTACTTC. It translates to CASSPRTSGDYEQYF.